The subject of this entry is one T cell receptor (beta chain). Its antigen is still unknown. The sample is drawn from a study of shared clonotypes between healthy human individuals. Regarding the study as a whole: Clonotype sharing among the donors was expected to vary with sequencing depth. Naive subsets tended to show greater estimated richness than memory subsets. Sampling was confined to blood; repertoires within tissues likely differ. Despite large depth, sorted-subset datasets appeared incompletely sequenced.

Some clones are missing from TCRdb's copy, which holds only in-frame ones; the method was immunoSEQ multiplex PCR. The sample has around 2.1 million clones, more than 85% seen once; the top ten hold under 2%. V was trimmed by 2 bases and J by 3 bases, leaving 8 bases between them. Germline assignment: CDR1 SGHVS and CDR2 FNYEAQ. This CDR3 is 13 amino acids long. Naive-designated CD8 cells lacked CD45RO, were positively enriched for CCR7, and omitted terminally differentiated effector memory CD45RA+ cells. Specimen: naive CD8+ T cells from PBMCs. The genes are TRBV7-6 and TRBJ2-7, with D uncertain. This TCR was recovered from a man aged 18 to 29 in good health. Some clones in this sample may be carry-over from other donors' samples. The CDR3 nucleotides read TGTGCCAGCAGCTTAACTCCCGACTACGAGCAGTACTTC. It codes for CASSLTPDYEQYF.